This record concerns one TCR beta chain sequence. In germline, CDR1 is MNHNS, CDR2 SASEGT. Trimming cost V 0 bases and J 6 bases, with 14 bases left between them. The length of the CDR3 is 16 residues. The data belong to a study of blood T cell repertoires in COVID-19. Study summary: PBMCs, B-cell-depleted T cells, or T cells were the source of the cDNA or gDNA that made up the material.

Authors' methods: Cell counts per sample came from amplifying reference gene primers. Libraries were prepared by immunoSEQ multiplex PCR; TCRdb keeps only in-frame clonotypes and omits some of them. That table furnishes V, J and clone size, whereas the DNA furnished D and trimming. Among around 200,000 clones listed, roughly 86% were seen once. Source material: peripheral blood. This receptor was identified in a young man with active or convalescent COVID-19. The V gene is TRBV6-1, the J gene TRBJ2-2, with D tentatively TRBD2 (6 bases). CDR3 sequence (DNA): TGTGCCAGCAGTGAAGCCCGAAATCGGGAGCCCGGGGAGCTGTTTTTT. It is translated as CASSEARNREPGELFF.